This T cell receptor beta chain was captured by sequencing in a study of blood T cells in healthy people across ages. General study findings and limits: A roughly linear age-dependent decrease characterized TCR beta diversity per million T cells.

It was with a sample-barcoded 5' primer and a J-beta primer mix that a second PCR of about 6 to 12 cycles was run. TCRdb reanalysed the 5' RACE reads using MiXCR and keeps one entry per CDR3 protein. The profile covers roughly 1,800,000 distinct CDR3 sequences, with roughly 50% appearing a single time and approximately 2.1% taken by the ten largest. Regarding this clonotype: Its cognate antigen is unknown.

Germline values: CDR1 SGHTA, CDR2 FQGNSA. V gave up 3 bases and J gave up 4 bases; unmatched junction bases: 2. There are 14 residues in the CDR3. The chain carries TRBV7-2 and TRBJ1-5, with TRBD1 matching 8 bases. The sequencing input was blood. The TCR was taken from a woman aged 40 to 50 in good health. The CDR3: CASSFNRGNQPQHF. The CDR3 DNA reads as TGTGCCAGCAGCTTCAACAGGGGGAATCAGCCCCAGCATTTT.